The rows below give T cell receptor beta chains drawn from one sample of a study of T cell repertoires in cytomegalovirus infection. TCRdb recomputed calls from the reads with MiXCR, one row per CDR3 protein. The table shows around 120,000 distinct CDR3 sequences, with roughly 41% occurring only once. These TCRs are of unknown antigen specificity. The sequencing here drew on CD8+ T cells from cultured PBMCs, taken from culture after CMV antigen stimulation. These receptors were taken from a human donor in good health (CMV status not recorded). Some clones in this sample may be carry-over from other donors' samples. Both conserved end residues are part of each CDR3. The order of the fields is V gene, J gene, clone size, D gene, CDR3 protein, CDR3 DNA. D genes are given only for firm matches. For some rows the clone size is stated as once, few or many, or as a class when expanded; others skip it.

TRBV2	TRBJ2-3	once	-	CASRRGDTQYF	TGTGCCAGCAGACGGGGAGATACGCAGTATTTT
TRBV7-6	TRBJ1-2	many	-	CASSPRVAYGYTF	TGTGCCAGCAGCCCCCGGGTTGCCTATGGCTACACCTTC
TRBV27	TRBJ2-3	few	TRBD1	CASSLVTGGADTQYF	TGTGCCAGCAGTTTAGTTACAGGGGGCGCGGATACGCAGTATTTT
TRBV19	TRBJ1-2	-	TRBD1	CASSTQGAYGYTF	TGTGCCAGTAGTACACAGGGGGCATATGGCTACACCTTC
TRBV9	TRBJ2-1	-	TRBD2	CASSGVGGGSYNEQFF	TGTGCCAGCAGCGGTGTCGGGGGGGGCTCCTACAATGAGCAGTTCTTC
TRBV27	TRBJ2-7	-	-	CASSSSSRKWDEQYF	TGTGCCAGCAGTTCTTCTTCTAGGAAGTGGGACGAGCAGTACTTC
TRBV6-1	TRBJ1-1	few	-	CASSFLDSDNTEAFF	TGTGCCAGCAGTTTCCTGGACAGCGACAACACTGAAGCTTTCTTT
TRBV6-5	TRBJ2-5	-	TRBD1	CASSYSGTGGGETQYF	TGTGCCAGCAGTTACTCAGGGACAGGGGGCGGGGAGACCCAGTACTTC
TRBV28	TRBJ2-7	-	TRBD1	CASSLTGGPKDEQYF	TGTGCCAGCAGTTTAACAGGGGGACCTAAGGACGAGCAGTACTTC
TRBV7-8	TRBJ2-1	-	TRBD2	CASSLGSGGKDNEQFF	TGTGCCAGCAGCTTGGGAAGCGGGGGGAAGGACAATGAGCAGTTCTTC
TRBV19	TRBJ1-2	-	TRBD1	CASSAGQVGYGYTF	TGTGCCAGTAGTGCGGGACAGGTCGGATATGGCTACACCTTC
TRBV4-1	TRBJ2-3	-	-	CASSHLPIGGPQDTQYF	TGCGCCAGCAGCCATCTGCCTATTGGGGGGCCGCAAGATACGCAGTATTTT
TRBV7-6	TRBJ2-7	few	-	CASSLGQDSSYEQYF	TGTGCCAGCAGCTTAGGACAGGACAGCTCCTACGAGCAGTACTTC
TRBV25-1	TRBJ2-5	many	-	CASSEFGLREETQYF	TGTGCCAGCAGTGAATTTGGGTTGAGGGAAGAGACCCAGTACTTC
TRBV7-8	TRBJ1-4	few	-	CASTTDGGRLLNEKLFF	TGTGCCAGCACCACGGACGGGGGGCGCCTGCTTAATGAAAAACTGTTTTTT
TRBV7-9	TRBJ1-4	-	-	CASSPDPRNEKLFF	TGTGCCAGCAGCCCCGACCCCAGGAATGAAAAACTGTTTTTT
TRBV12-3/TRBV12-4	TRBJ2-3	few	TRBD2	CASRPVGTSGTYTDTQYF	TGTGCCAGCAGACCCGTCGGGACTAGCGGGACCTACACAGATACGCAGTATTTT
TRBV7-2	TRBJ2-1	many	-	CASSSLRDFSYNEQFF	TGTGCCAGCAGCTCCCTCCGGGACTTCTCCTACAATGAGCAGTTCTTC
TRBV28	TRBJ1-5	few	TRBD1	CASSFYRGQDQPQHF	TGTGCCAGCAGTTTCTACAGGGGGCAGGATCAGCCCCAGCATTTT
TRBV19	TRBJ1-1	-	-	CASSISVNTEAFF	TGTGCCAGTAGTATTAGTGTGAACACTGAAGCTTTCTTT
TRBV12-3/TRBV12-4	TRBJ2-7	few	-	CASSSGGRYEQYF	TGTGCCAGCAGTTCCGGGGGGCGCTACGAGCAGTACTTC
TRBV7-8	TRBJ1-1	many	-	CASSLQGSGTEAFF	TGTGCCAGCAGCTTACAGGGTAGCGGGACTGAAGCTTTCTTT
TRBV12-3/TRBV12-4	TRBJ2-3	few	-	CASSQGPASTDTQYF	TGTGCCAGCAGTCAGGGACCTGCTAGCACAGATACGCAGTATTTT
TRBV27	TRBJ2-5	few	-	CASSLSSGSGQETQYF	TGTGCCAGCAGTTTATCGTCCGGTAGCGGCCAAGAGACCCAGTACTTC
TRBV5-5	TRBJ2-3	few	-	CASSLDLAGAVTDTQYF	TGTGCCAGCAGCTTGGATTTAGCAGGGGCCGTAACAGATACGCAGTATTTT
TRBV18	TRBJ2-7	many	-	CASSPVENEQYF	TGTGCCAGCTCACCAGTGGAGAACGAGCAGTACTTC
TRBV11-2	TRBJ2-7	-	TRBD2	CASSFGSGDYEQYF	TGTGCCAGCAGCTTTGGTAGCGGGGACTACGAGCAGTACTTC
TRBV11-1	TRBJ2-1	-	TRBD2	CASSLALSSGYNEQFF	TGTGCCAGCAGCTTAGCGTTGTCTAGCGGCTACAATGAGCAGTTCTTC
TRBV28	TRBJ1-2	-	-	CASSVFTSYGYTF	TGTGCCAGCTCAGTTTTTACGTCCTATGGCTACACCTTC
TRBV12-3/TRBV12-4	TRBJ1-5	few	-	CASSLQGWGNQPQHF	TGTGCCAGCAGCCTTCAGGGTTGGGGGAATCAGCCCCAGCATTTT
TRBV7-2	TRBJ1-1	-	-	CASILALSMNTEAFF	TGTGCCAGCATCCTTGCCCTATCCATGAACACTGAAGCTTTCTTT
TRBV20-1	TRBJ2-6	-	-	CSAPSSGANVLTF	TGCAGTGCTCCTAGCTCTGGGGCCAACGTCCTGACTTTC
TRBV18	TRBJ1-6	-	-	CASSAEDSYNSPLHF	TGTGCCAGCTCAGCGGAAGACTCCTATAATTCACCCCTCCACTTT
TRBV12-3/TRBV12-4	TRBJ2-5	-	-	CASSLSRAETQYF	TGTGCCAGCAGTTTGAGTAGAGCGGAGACCCAGTACTTC
TRBV6-2/TRBV6-3	TRBJ1-5	-	-	CASSPDSQRPQHF	TGTGCCAGCAGTCCAGACAGCCAGAGGCCCCAGCATTTT
TRBV20-1	TRBJ2-7	many	TRBD1	CSARQGYEQYF	TGCAGTGCTCGACAGGGTTACGAGCAGTACTTC
TRBV12-3/TRBV12-4	TRBJ2-1	-	TRBD2	CASNIAGDYNEQFF	TGTGCCAGCAACATCGCGGGAGACTACAATGAGCAGTTCTTC
TRBV28	TRBJ1-1	-	-	CASSPVAAGPNTEAFF	TGTGCCAGCAGTCCCGTGGCGGCAGGGCCGAACACTGAAGCTTTCTTT
TRBV12-3/TRBV12-4	TRBJ1-1	-	-	CASSSGLQNTEAFF	TGTGCCAGCAGTTCGGGATTACAGAACACTGAAGCTTTCTTT
TRBV7-2	TRBJ2-3	many	-	CASSLAFKIRLTDTQYF	TGTGCCAGCAGCTTAGCGTTCAAGATCCGACTCACAGATACGCAGTATTTT
TRBV20-1	TRBJ2-1	-	-	CSARVDVGSYNEQFF	TGCAGTGCTAGAGTGGACGTTGGCTCCTACAATGAGCAGTTCTTC
TRBV5-6	TRBJ2-7	-	-	CASSLALQGTYEQYF	TGTGCCAGCAGCTTGGCCCTGCAGGGTACCTACGAGCAGTACTTC
TRBV2	TRBJ2-7	-	-	CASTPDSSYEQYF	TGTGCCAGCACCCCTGACAGCTCCTACGAGCAGTACTTC
TRBV27	TRBJ1-6	-	-	CASSLVGTGNSPLHF	TGTGCCAGCAGTTTGGTCGGGACGGGCAATTCACCCCTCCACTTT
TRBV7-8	TRBJ2-7	-	TRBD1	CASSLGGQGALYEQYF	TGTGCCAGCAGCTTAGGTGGGCAGGGGGCGCTTTACGAGCAGTACTTC
TRBV19	TRBJ2-1	-	-	CASSIVGGLYNEQFF	TGTGCCAGTAGTATAGTTGGGGGGCTCTACAATGAGCAGTTCTTC
TRBV7-2	TRBJ1-6	-	-	CASSLGLISPLHF	TGTGCCAGCAGCCTCGGCCTTATTTCACCCCTCCACTTT
TRBV7-6	TRBJ1-1	-	-	CASSLATANTEAFF	TGTGCCAGCAGCTTAGCGACCGCGAACACTGAAGCTTTCTTT
TRBV5-5	TRBJ1-2	-	-	CASSLGLGVDYTF	TGTGCCAGCAGCTTGGGGCTTGGCGTTGACTACACCTTC
TRBV7-8	TRBJ1-2	many	-	CASSLVVSEYGYTF	TGTGCCAGCAGCTTAGTTGTCAGCGAATATGGCTACACCTTC
TRBV28	TRBJ2-1	-	-	CASSLRLSSYNEQFF	TGTGCCAGCAGTTTAAGGCTTAGCTCCTACAATGAGCAGTTCTTC
TRBV18	TRBJ2-5	-	-	CASSRLLAGKETQYF	TGTGCCAGCTCACGACTTCTGGCAGGGAAAGAGACCCAGTACTTC
TRBV11-2	TRBJ2-1	-	-	CASSLPGYYNEQFF	TGTGCCAGCAGCTTACCGGGATACTACAATGAGCAGTTCTTC
TRBV7-6	TRBJ2-7	few	TRBD1	CASSLAGGTGGSEQYF	TGTGCCAGCAGCTTAGCCGGGGGGACAGGGGGTTCCGAGCAGTACTTC
TRBV2	TRBJ2-7	few	-	CASSEARQASYEQYF	TGTGCCAGCAGTGAAGCGCGGCAGGCCTCCTACGAGCAGTACTTC
TRBV12-3/TRBV12-4	TRBJ1-3	many	-	CASSPTGPRNTIYF	TGTGCCAGCAGTCCCACAGGGCCCCGAAACACCATATATTTT
TRBV5-6	TRBJ2-1	-	TRBD2	CACSFITSGGYNEQFF	TGTGCCTGCAGCTTTATAACAAGCGGGGGATACAATGAGCAGTTCTTC